This passage covers 18 T cell receptor beta chains from one sample sequenced in a study of blood T cell repertoires in COVID-19. TCRdb's copy holds only in-frame clones and misses some; the assay was immunoSEQ multiplex PCR. The data show 80,000 to 95,000 clones, over 80% seen once. What was sequenced was peripheral blood. The receptors here all came from a woman aged 80 or over with active or convalescent COVID-19.

The rearrangement joins TRBV5-6 to TRBJ1-2, with 7 bases identical to TRBD1. V gave up 4 bases and J gave up 5 bases; unmatched junction bases: 8. Germline CDR1 SGHDT, CDR2 YYEEEE. The CDR3 is made up of 14 amino acids. The CDR3 region is CASSSQQGLYGYTF. CDR3 DNA: TGTGCCAGCAGCAGCCAACAGGGGTTGTATGGCTACACCTTC.

The gene calls are TRBV5-1 and TRBJ2-3, with 14 bases matching TRBD2. Germline V gene sequence: CDR1 SGHRS, CDR2 YFSETQ. J was trimmed by 4 bases and V by 4 bases; bases with no gene match: 5. There are 16 residues in the CDR3. In DNA form, the CDR3 reads TGCGCCAGCAGCCCAGGGACTAGCGGGGGTTCAGATACGCAGTATTTT. The encoded protein is CASSPGTSGGSDTQYF.

For this clone: One end of the junction fails to match germline, which may point to a read error. Other DNA sequences in this sample translate to the same CDR3. The rearrangement joins TRBV6-1 to TRBJ2-3, with a tentative D call TRBD1 (6 bases). This CDR3 region has 17 residues. The V gene's germline CDR1 is MNHNS and CDR2 SASEGT. CDR3 sequence: CASSERMGAVGTDTQYF. The CDR3 DNA sequence: TGTGCTAGCAGTGAACGGATGGGGGCGGTGGGCACAGATACGCAGTATTTT.

CDR3 nucleotides: TGTGCTAGTGGTTCGACGGGGGATGGCACAGATACGCAGTATTTT. It is translated as CASGSTGDGTDTQYF. The J gene is TRBJ2-3, the V gene TRBV12-5, with TRBD2 as a possible D gene (6 bases). V was pared by 4 bases and J by 1 base, with 12 bases between. This CDR3 region has 15 residues. Germline V CDR1 and CDR2: LGHNT, FRNRAP.

CDR3 bases: TGTGCCAGCAGTTACTCCGCCCGGGGTGGAAACACCATATATTTT. This sequence encodes CASSYSARGGNTIYF. The chain carries TRBV6-5 and TRBJ1-3; no clear D. The CDR3 extends over 15 amino acids. V lost 0 bases and J lost 3, with 9 bases in between. The germline CDR1 and CDR2 sequences are MNHEY and SVGAGI.

This chain connects TRBV7-2 to TRBJ1-6, with D perhaps TRBD1 (5 bases). Germline CDR1 reads SGHTA; CDR2 reads FQGNSA. CDR3 size: 13 residues. V was shortened by 1 base and J by 9 bases, with 7 bases between the two germline ends. The CDR3 nucleotides are TGTGCCAGCAGCTTAGAAGGGGTTTCACCCCTCCACTTT. Residues: CASSLEGVSPLHF. The full variable domain, in which reference TRBV7-2 and TRBJ1-6 provide the parts outside the CDR3, is GAGVSQSPSNKVTEKGKDVELRCDPISGHTALYWYRQSLGQGLEFLIYFQGNSAPDKSGLPSDRFSAERTGGSVSTLTIQRTQQEDSAVYLCASSLEGVSPLHFGNGTRLTVT.

V and J are TRBV6-2 or TRBV6-3 and TRBJ1-5; the D is unclear. Looked up from germline, CDR1 is MNHEY and CDR2 is SVGEGT. The V end lost 0 bases, the J end lost 5 bases, and 17 bases lay between the germline ends. CDR3 length: 17 amino acids. CDR3 bases: TGTGCCAGCAGTTACTCGACGAGGGCGGGTGGCGATCAGCCCCAGCATTTT. Its protein is CASSYSTRAGGDQPQHF.

The chain employs TRBV20-1 and TRBJ2-1; D call uncertain. This CDR3 spans 10 amino acids. V was trimmed by 6 bases and J by 5 bases, leaving 5 bases between them. From germline, CDR1 is DFQATT and CDR2 SNEGSKA (reference sequence). CDR3 DNA: TGCAGTGCGGCGGACAATGAGCAGTTCTTC. As protein: CSAADNEQFF.

This clone has just one count. This CDR3 reads CASSESGGNQPQHF. The CDR3 region has the DNA TGTGCCAGCAGTGAATCGGGGGGCAATCAGCCCCAGCATTTT. The rearrangement joins TRBV25-1 to TRBJ1-5; a weak D match, TRBD1 (5 bases). The V gene's germline CDR1 is MGHDK and CDR2 SYGVNS. This CDR3 is built from 14 residues. Trimming removed 1 base at V and 2 bases at J, with 6 bases between.

V and J are TRBV6-6 and TRBJ2-1; D is uncertain. Germline CDR1 and CDR2: MNHNY and SVGAGI (reference sequence). The V end was cut by 5 bases, the J end by 8 bases, with 19 bases between. This CDR3 is 15 amino acids long. The CDR3 sequence: CASSPVGFSPHEQFF. The CDR3 nucleotides are TGTGCCAGCAGTCCTGTCGGGTTTTCACCACATGAGCAGTTCTTC.

This chain joins TRBV7-9 and TRBJ2-3, with D possibly being TRBD1 (6 bases). Germline loops: CDR1 SEHNR, CDR2 FQNEAQ (reference sequence). The CDR3 runs to 13 residues. V dropped 10 bases and J dropped 1 base, with 12 bases sitting between them. CDR3 DNA sequence: TGTGCCACAGAACAGGGTGGCACAGATACGCAGTATTTT. As protein: CATEQGGTDTQYF.

The V call is TRBV4-3, the J call TRBJ1-6; D ambiguous. V was trimmed by 2 bases and J by 14 bases, leaving 19 bases between them. CDR1 LGHNA and CDR2 YSLEER come from the germline V gene. The CDR3 contains 15 residues. In DNA form, the CDR3 reads TGCGCCAGCAGCCAAACGGACCGGGAAGGTGAGGCCCTCCACTTT. Protein sequence: CASSQTDREGEALHF.

This clone occurred a few times. The chain has TRBV7-2 and TRBJ2-1; a possible D gene is TRBD2 (6 bases). The CDR3 spans 15 residues. Germline lookup yields CDR1 SGHTA and CDR2 FQGNSA. Trimming pared 2 bases from V and 5 bases from J, leaving 13 bases between. This CDR3 reads CASSLKVGGHNEQFF. CDR3 bases: TGTGCCAGCAGCTTAAAGGTGGGAGGCCACAATGAGCAGTTCTTC.

The rearrangement uses TRBV5-6 and TRBJ2-5; D may be TRBD2 (5 bases). V was shortened by 6 bases and J by 5 bases, with 14 bases between the two germline ends. Looked up from germline, CDR1 is SGHDT and CDR2 is YYEEEE. The CDR3 sequence is 13 residues long. The CDR3 DNA follows: TGTGCCAGCACCCGAGACGGGGAGGAGACCCAGTACTTC. Protein sequence: CASTRDGEETQYF.

This clone showed up just once. The rearrangement links TRBV2 to TRBJ1-2; possible D gene TRBD1, 5 bases. The V and J ends lost 2 bases and 5 bases respectively, with 9 bases between them. In germline, CDR1 is SNHLY, CDR2 FYNNEI. There are 13 residues in the CDR3. The CDR3 loop is CASSESRDYGYTF. The CDR3 DNA reads as TGTGCCAGCAGTGAATCCAGGGATTATGGCTACACCTTC.

This clone appeared a few times. The rearrangement joins TRBV4-3 to TRBJ1-3; the D is unclear. The CDR3 loop spans 14 amino acids. Germline CDR1 reads LGHNA; CDR2 reads YSLEER. V shed 1 base and J shed 4 bases, with 8 bases lying between them. CDR3 nucleotides: TGCGCCAGCAGCCAAGGGAGAGACGGAAACACCATATATTTT. Its translation: CASSQGRDGNTIYF.

The V and J genes are TRBV2 and TRBJ2-3; 11 bases line up with TRBD2. Germline trimming cut 6 bases from V and 3 bases from J; bases unmatched to any gene: 8. The CDR3 spans 16 residues. Per germline, CDR1 SNHLY and CDR2 FYNNEI. Here the CDR3 DNA reads TGTGCCAGCAGCCCATGGCTAGCGGGAGGTACAGATACGCAGTATTTT. Encoded protein: CASSPWLAGGTDTQYF.

The rearrangement joins TRBV18 to TRBJ1-4, with D maybe TRBD1 (5 bases). The CDR3 length is 14 residues. Trimming shortened V by 3 bases and J by 5 bases, and 10 bases separated the two germline ends. The germline CDR1 and CDR2 sequences are KGHSH and LQKENI. In DNA form, the CDR3 reads TGTGCCAGCTCACCTCGACAGAGGAATGAAAAACTGTTTTTT. Its translation: CASSPRQRNEKLFF.